This is a list of T cell receptor beta chains from one sample in a study of regulatory T cells in long-lasting Graves disease. TCRdb reprocessed the multiplex PCR reads with MiXCR, giving one entry per CDR3 protein. Here the sample spans over 400,000 distinct CDR3 sequences, 14% being singletons. The same data also contributed to another study, on T cells in Graves' hyperthyroidism and ophthalmopathy.

The specimen was peripheral blood mononuclear cells (PBMCs), collected at new diagnosis, from a patient treated with antithyroid drugs. These receptors were collected from a woman aged 45-65 years with Graves disease. CDR3s include the opening cysteine and the closing phenylalanine or tryptophan. Fields, in order: J gene, D gene, clone size, V gene, CDR3 protein, CDR3 DNA. D genes are given only for firm matches. Some rows have no size entry. The others give once, few or many, or a class for an expanded clone.

>TRBJ2-7|TRBD2|many|TRBV7-9
CASSPAAGGPYEQYF
TGTGCCAGCAGCCCCGCAGCGGGAGGCCCCTACGAGCAGTACTTC
>TRBJ2-5|-|many|TRBV6-5
CASSSGIQETQYF
TGTGCCAGCAGTTCTGGAATCCAAGAGACCCAGTACTTC
>TRBJ1-4|-|many|TRBV5-1
CASSFFSATNEKLFF
TGCGCCAGCAGCTTTTTCTCTGCAACTAATGAAAAACTGTTTTTT
>TRBJ2-5|-|many|TRBV2
CASSRSETQYF
TGTGCCAGCAGCCGAAGTGAGACCCAGTACTTC
>TRBJ1-6|TRBD1|-|TRBV3-1
CASSQDAEGAGAGSYNSPLHF
TGTGCCAGCAGCCAAGACGCGGAGGGGGCAGGAGCGGGCTCCTATAATTCACCCCTCCACTTT
>TRBJ1-4|-|many|TRBV12-3/TRBV12-4
CASSPISTNEKLFF
TGTGCCAGCAGTCCAATTTCAACTAATGAAAAACTGTTTTTT
>TRBJ1-4|-|many|TRBV2
CASSEVWGHDEKLFF
TGTGCCAGCAGTGAGGTTTGGGGTCATGATGAAAAACTGTTTTTT
>TRBJ1-1|-|many|TRBV28
CASSDMGRLNTEAFF
TGTGCCAGCAGTGATATGGGACGGTTGAACACTGAAGCTTTCTTT
>TRBJ2-7|-|many|TRBV27
CASSTASGPSYEQYF
TGTGCCAGCAGTACAGCGTCTGGACCCTCCTACGAGCAGTACTTC
>TRBJ2-7|-|many|TRBV7-9
CASSLGGGYYEQYF
TGTGCCAGCAGCTTGGGAGGGGGATACTACGAGCAGTACTTC
>TRBJ2-7|-|-|TRBV6-1
CAIKRAYEQYF
TGTGCCATCAAAAGAGCCTACGAGCAGTACTTC
>TRBJ2-5|-|many|TRBV2
CASSSTGGRETQYF
TGTGCCAGCAGTAGTACTGGGGGGCGAGAGACCCAGTACTTC
>TRBJ2-1|TRBD2|few|TRBV9
CASSVDGLAGYNEQFF
TGTGCCAGCAGCGTAGACGGACTAGCGGGCTACAATGAGCAGTTCTTC
>TRBJ2-3|TRBD2|-|TRBV7-9
CATAGTSGSVTDTQYF
TGTGCCACCGCCGGGACTAGCGGGAGCGTTACAGATACGCAGTATTTT
>TRBJ2-6|-|few|TRBV6-1
CASSTQWTGLSGANVLTF
TGTGCCAGCAGTACCCAATGGACCGGACTCTCTGGGGCCAACGTCCTGACTTTC
>TRBJ1-5|-|many|TRBV12-3/TRBV12-4
CASSSMYNQPQHF
TGTGCCAGCAGTTCGATGTACAATCAGCCCCAGCATTTT
>TRBJ1-2|-|many|TRBV5-1
CASARPGNYGYTF
TGCGCCAGCGCTCGTCCGGGAAACTATGGCTACACCTTC
>TRBJ2-5|TRBD2|many|TRBV10-3
CAISGTSGSGETQYF
TGTGCCATCAGTGGGACTAGCGGGAGTGGCGAGACCCAGTACTTC
>TRBJ2-2|-|many|TRBV6-2/TRBV6-3
CASTNGGPTNTGELFF
TGTGCCAGCACTAACGGCGGGCCTACGAACACCGGGGAGCTGTTTTTT
>TRBJ2-1|TRBD2|many|TRBV12-3/TRBV12-4
CASSLFGTNSNEQFF
TGTGCCAGCAGTTTATTCGGGACTAACTCCAATGAGCAGTTCTTC
>TRBJ2-7|TRBD2|many|TRBV7-2
CASSLASSGRFHEQYF
TGTGCCAGCAGCTTAGCGTCTAGCGGGAGGTTTCACGAGCAGTACTTC
>TRBJ2-3|TRBD2|many|TRBV27
CASSLSSSGRVTDTQYF
TGTGCCAGCAGTTTAAGTTCTAGCGGGAGAGTCACAGATACGCAGTATTTT
>TRBJ2-1|TRBD1|few|TRBV5-6
CASSLGTGGMQFF
TGTGCCAGCAGCCTAGGGACAGGGGGCATGCAGTTCTTC
>TRBJ2-5|TRBD1|-|TRBV3-1
CASSGGQGEETQYF
TGTGCCAGCAGCGGCGGACAGGGAGAAGAGACCCAGTACTTC
>TRBJ1-1|-|-|TRBV5-1
CASSLGPPRAEAFF
TGCGCCAGCAGCTTGGGACCCCCTAGAGCTGAAGCTTTCTTT
>TRBJ2-7|TRBD1|many|TRBV29-1
CSVEGQGGSYEQYF
TGCAGCGTGGAAGGACAGGGGGGGTCCTACGAGCAGTACTTC
>TRBJ1-1|TRBD1|many|TRBV7-2
CASSYRGGRNTEAFF
TGTGCCAGCAGCTACAGGGGGGGGAGAAACACTGAAGCTTTCTTT
>TRBJ2-2|-|-|TRBV29-1
CSVERGSYWPGELFF
TGCAGCGTTGAACGCGGCTCCTATTGGCCCGGGGAGCTGTTTTTT
>TRBJ2-3|-|few|TRBV20-1
CSARDVLLGTDTQYF
TGCAGTGCTAGAGATGTACTATTGGGCACAGATACGCAGTATTTT
>TRBJ2-3|-|-|TRBV10-3
CAISDETITDTQYF
TGTGCCATCAGTGATGAGACTATCACAGATACGCAGTATTTT
>TRBJ2-7|-|-|TRBV19
CASSNSVRGEQYF
TGTGCCAGTAGTAATAGCGTCCGGGGGGAGCAGTACTTC
>TRBJ2-7|TRBD1|-|TRBV4-2
CASSENRGIGYEQYF
TGTGCCAGCAGCGAGAACAGGGGAATCGGCTACGAGCAGTACTTC
>TRBJ1-2|-|many|TRBV30
CAWSRDHNYGYTF
TGTGCCTGGAGTCGGGACCACAACTATGGCTACACCTTC
>TRBJ2-3|TRBD1|many|TRBV7-9
CASSLADRAGDTQYF
TGTGCCAGCAGCTTGGCGGACAGGGCAGGTGATACGCAGTATTTT
>TRBJ1-2|TRBD1|few|TRBV4-1
CASSQEGTGAGSYGYTF
TGCGCCAGCAGCCAAGAGGGGACAGGAGCGGGATCTTATGGCTACACCTTC
>TRBJ2-7|-|many|TRBV28
CASRHPGGSYEQYF
TGTGCCAGCAGACACCCCGGCGGCTCCTACGAGCAGTACTTC
>TRBJ2-2|TRBD2|-|TRBV9
CASSDPSGITGELFF
TGTGCCAGCAGCGACCCTAGCGGAATCACCGGGGAGCTGTTTTTT
>TRBJ2-7|TRBD2|many|TRBV6-1
CASYRAASGRLSEQYF
TGTGCCAGCTACCGGGCGGCTAGCGGGAGGCTTAGCGAGCAGTACTTC
>TRBJ2-5|TRBD2|many|TRBV5-6
CASSLAERELETQYF
TGTGCCAGCAGCTTGGCGGAGCGGGAGCTGGAGACCCAGTACTTC
>TRBJ2-7|TRBD2|many|TRBV11-2
CASSYGTNSYEQYF
TGTGCCAGCAGCTACGGGACTAACTCCTACGAGCAGTACTTC
>TRBJ1-5|-|many|TRBV3-1
CASSQDTINQPQHF
TGTGCCAGCAGCCAAGATACCATCAATCAGCCCCAGCATTTT
>TRBJ1-1|-|many|TRBV28
CASSPQGRRLNTEAFF
TGTGCCAGCAGCCCCCAGGGCAGGAGACTGAACACTGAAGCTTTCTTT
>TRBJ2-5|-|many|TRBV7-3
CASSLGKGETQYF
TGTGCCAGCAGCCTCGGGAAGGGGGAGACCCAGTACTTC
>TRBJ1-1|-|many|TRBV24-1
CATSDRYNTEAFF
TGTGCCACCAGTGATCGATATAACACTGAAGCTTTCTTT
>TRBJ1-4|-|-|TRBV10-3
CAISESHKATNEKLFF
TGTGCCATCAGTGAGTCGCACAAGGCAACTAATGAAAAACTGTTTTTT
>TRBJ2-3|TRBD2|-|TRBV5-4
CASSPLSGAPTDTQYF
TGTGCCAGCAGCCCTCTCAGCGGGGCGCCCACAGATACGCAGTATTTT
>TRBJ2-7|TRBD2|-|TRBV19
CASSISGKWDEQYF
TGTGCCAGTAGTATAAGCGGGAAGTGGGACGAGCAGTACTTC
>TRBJ2-1|-|-|TRBV29-1
CSVGGALIKFF
TGCAGCGTTGGAGGGGCCCTAATCAAGTTCTTC